This TCR beta chain was found in a study of cytomegalovirus exposure and HLA in healthy donors. The CDR3 has 15 amino acids. The V gene end was trimmed by 4 bases and the J gene end by 3 bases; junction bases not matched to a gene: 6. Germline-derived CDR1 and CDR2 are MDHEN and SYDVKM. 13 Jbeta primers and 60 Vbeta primers were used for the PCR. Sequencing was performed with immunoSEQ multiplex PCR; in TCRdb, only in-frame clones are kept and a portion is missing. The sample holds around 190,000 clones, around 80% seen once. Study results and caveats: Likely technical artifact: a cluster of highly shared sequence variants. With high specificity and sensitivity, the classifier reportedly diagnosed cytomegalovirus status.

For this clone: Antigen unknown.

This receptor was identified in a woman aged 40 to 50 in good health and CMV-seronegative. The chain combines TRBV28 with TRBJ2-7, with 10 bases lining up with TRBD1. The sample comprised PBMCs. CDR3 sequence reads: CASSSQDRGYYEQYF. CDR3 coding DNA: TGTGCCAGCAGTTCACAGGACAGGGGGTACTACGAGCAGTACTTC.